This is a list of T cell receptor beta chains from one sample in a study of T-cell reconstitution after alpha-beta-depleted transplantation in children. TCRdb itself ran the PCR reads through MiXCR, one entry per CDR3 protein. The data contain about a million distinct CDR3 sequences, roughly 29% of them singletons. The sample in question was PBMCs, mostly from graft donor cells, obtained 360 days after TCRalphabeta/CD19-depleted stem cell transplant. The receptors shown here come from a boy under two years old who had a stem cell transplant for SCID, so the T cells may come from the graft donor. The CDR3 runs from the conserved cysteine through the conserved F or W. A D gene is named only where the DNA matches it firmly. Some rows have no size entry. The others give once, few or many, or a class for an expanded clone.

D: TRBD1; size: .; J: TRBJ2-7; V: TRBV9; CDR3: CASSGRDSYYEQYF; DNA: TGTGCCAGCAGCGGACGGGACAGCTATTACGAGCAGTACTTC
D: TRBD1; size: many; J: TRBJ2-7; V: TRBV12-3/TRBV12-4; CDR3: CASSPYRGPSYEQYF; DNA: TGTGCCAGCAGTCCATACAGGGGGCCCTCCTACGAGCAGTACTTC
D: .; size: .; J: TRBJ1-5; V: TRBV14; CDR3: CASSQERRRDISNQPQHF; DNA: TGTGCCAGCAGCCAAGAACGCCGCCGGGACATCAGCAATCAGCCCCAGCATTTT
D: .; size: many; J: TRBJ2-3; V: TRBV7-2; CDR3: CASSLAGPDTQYF; DNA: TGTGCCAGCAGCTTGGCGGGCCCAGATACGCAGTATTTT
D: .; size: .; J: TRBJ2-7; V: TRBV12-3/TRBV12-4; CDR3: CASSLGTDSYEQYF; DNA: TGTGCCAGCAGTTTAGGGACAGACTCCTACGAGCAGTACTTC
D: .; size: few; J: TRBJ1-2; V: TRBV9; CDR3: CASSVWVRDGYTF; DNA: TGTGCCAGCAGCGTATGGGTGAGGGATGGCTACACCTTC
D: .; size: .; J: TRBJ2-7; V: TRBV4-1; CDR3: CASSRTTGSSYEQYF; DNA: TGCGCCAGCAGCCGGACGACGGGAAGCTCCTACGAGCAGTACTTC
D: .; size: few; J: TRBJ1-2; V: TRBV4-2; CDR3: CASSRELDNYGYTF; DNA: TGTGCCAGCAGCCGTGAATTGGATAACTATGGCTACACCTTC
D: .; size: .; J: TRBJ2-3; V: TRBV7-9; CDR3: CASSLSPAGFSTDTQYF; DNA: TGTGCCAGCAGCTTAAGCCCAGCAGGGTTTAGCACAGATACGCAGTATTTT
D: TRBD2; size: few; J: TRBJ2-7; V: TRBV4-1; CDR3: CASSQGTGLAGVLYEQYF; DNA: TGCGCCAGCAGCCAAGGGACTGGACTAGCGGGGGTGCTCTACGAGCAGTACTTC
D: .; size: .; J: TRBJ1-1; V: TRBV5-1; CDR3: CASTRGGGMNTEAFF; DNA: TGCGCCAGTACCCGGGGCGGGGGAATGAACACTGAAGCTTTCTTT
D: .; size: .; J: TRBJ2-2; V: TRBV7-9; CDR3: CASSFAQITGELFF; DNA: TGTGCCAGCAGCTTTGCACAGATTACCGGGGAGCTGTTTTTT
D: TRBD1; size: .; J: TRBJ2-1; V: TRBV6-5; CDR3: CASSYSGTGAQNEQFF; DNA: TGTGCCAGCAGTTACTCCGGGACAGGGGCGCAAAATGAGCAGTTCTTC
D: .; size: .; J: TRBJ2-5; V: TRBV5-1; CDR3: CASSRPGTGWETQYF; DNA: TGCGCCAGCAGCCGCCCCGGGACGGGGTGGGAGACCCAGTACTTC
D: .; size: few; J: TRBJ2-5; V: TRBV15; CDR3: CATSRGGPLQETQYF; DNA: TGTGCCACCAGCCGTGGGGGGCCCCTCCAAGAGACCCAGTACTTC
D: .; size: .; J: TRBJ1-3; V: TRBV12-3/TRBV12-4; CDR3: CASSPVPASSGNTIYF; DNA: TGTGCCAGCAGCCCAGTCCCCGCTAGCTCTGGAAACACCATATATTTT
D: TRBD2; size: .; J: TRBJ2-7; V: TRBV20-1; CDR3: CSARVPSGGYEQYF; DNA: TGCAGTGCTAGAGTTCCCAGCGGGGGTTACGAGCAGTACTTC
D: TRBD1; size: .; J: TRBJ2-6; V: TRBV28; CDR3: CASNRQGAWGVSSGANVLTF; DNA: TGTGCCAGCAACAGACAGGGGGCCTGGGGGGTTAGCTCTGGGGCCAACGTCCTGACTTTC
D: TRBD1; size: once; J: TRBJ2-2; V: TRBV2; CDR3: CASRPQGALNTGELFF; DNA: TGTGCCAGCAGACCTCAGGGGGCCCTGAACACCGGGGAGCTGTTTTTT
D: .; size: few; J: TRBJ1-4; V: TRBV7-9; CDR3: CASSFLGYEKLFF; DNA: TGTGCCAGCAGCTTCTTGGGGTATGAAAAACTGTTTTTT
D: .; size: .; J: TRBJ2-6; V: TRBV5-1; CDR3: CASSRGILSSGANVLTF; DNA: TGCGCCAGCAGTCGAGGAATCTTAAGCTCTGGGGCCAACGTCCTGACTTTC